These T cell receptor beta chains were read from a single sample in a study of shared clonotypes between healthy human individuals. Repertoires were generated with immunoSEQ multiplex PCR, while TCRdb's copy carries only in-frame clones and drops some. This table holds over a million clones, more than 60% found once. The sample taken for sequencing was memory CD4+ T cells sorted from blood. Receptors originate from a man between 18 and 35 years old in good health. Each CDR3 is given without its conserved first and last residue. A D gene is named only where the DNA matches it firmly. Clone size appears in some rows only: once, few, many, or a class for an expanded clone.

.,.,TRBJ2-5,TRBV19,ASSIGGTAKQETQY
.,.,TRBJ2-2,TRBV6-1,ASSDGELF
.,.,TRBJ1-4,TRBV7-9,ASSSAIGAGEKLF
TRBD1,few,TRBJ2-7,TRBV2,ASSRDRLYEQY
.,.,TRBJ2-5,TRBV11-2,ASSSAETQY
.,.,TRBJ1-2,TRBV27,ASSGTGSGQGYT
TRBD2,.,TRBJ2-7,TRBV5-1,ASSLEKWGGAYEQY
.,once,TRBJ2-2,TRBV11-3,ASSSRLVVNTGELF
.,.,TRBJ1-1,TRBV19,ASSINKGEAF
TRBD1,.,TRBJ2-5,TRBV6-6,ASQTPGTGRETQY
.,.,TRBJ2-3,TRBV5-4,ASSLGGNTDTQY
.,many,TRBJ1-1,TRBV5-6,ASSLVTTEAF
TRBD2,.,TRBJ2-2,TRBV7-9,ASSPGLASGELF
.,few,TRBJ1-4,TRBV5-1,ASSLAGTVGGKLF
TRBD1,.,TRBJ2-7,TRBV27,ASTLTGGRYEQY
.,few,TRBJ1-6,TRBV5-4,ASSLDQTHSPLH
.,once,TRBJ1-5,TRBV27,ASSLKEGQPQH
.,.,TRBJ2-7,TRBV6-5,ASSPTTGLEQY
TRBD1,.,TRBJ1-2,TRBV7-2,ASSLDGTGGWNYGYT
.,.,TRBJ2-1,TRBV11-2,ASSLNPGGPEQF
.,.,TRBJ1-6,TRBV6-1,ASSEGGNSPLH
.,.,TRBJ1-4,TRBV15,ATSRRDPYNEKLF
.,few,TRBJ2-7,TRBV5-5,ASSLRPIWGWVRDEQY
.,.,TRBJ2-7,TRBV2,ASRQDSYEQY
.,.,TRBJ2-7,TRBV5-1,ASSTGDNSGNEQY
.,many,TRBJ2-3,TRBV9,ASSPGYPPADTQY
TRBD1,many,TRBJ1-4,TRBV5-1,ASSLEGQGNEKLF
.,.,TRBJ1-5,TRBV19,ASSMGAVHQPQH
TRBD1,.,TRBJ1-6,TRBV18,ASSQDRVNSPLH
.,.,TRBJ2-7,TRBV2,ASSPSLAAYEQY
TRBD2,.,TRBJ2-7,TRBV6-6,ASSLGTRSSEQY
TRBD2,.,TRBJ2-3,TRBV10-3,AISVTSGSDTDTQY
TRBD2,.,TRBJ2-7,TRBV7-2,ASSYIAGGIYEQY
.,.,TRBJ2-7,TRBV6-6,ASRRRDSRGEQY
.,.,TRBJ2-7,TRBV5-1,ASSLGQDNFYEQY
.,.,TRBJ1-3,TRBV7-6,ASGPGQLSGNTIY
.,.,TRBJ1-2,TRBV7-9,ASSSPTNPSGYT
.,.,TRBJ1-2,TRBV28,ASMSRSPNNYGYT
.,once,TRBJ2-5,TRBV2,ASSEGQETQY
TRBD1,.,TRBJ1-4,TRBV14,ASRGQASTNEKLF
.,many,TRBJ1-3,TRBV5-4,ASSPTGGNTIY
.,.,TRBJ2-1,TRBV11-2,ASSTRNEQF
.,.,TRBJ1-5,TRBV6-5,ASGRAGDNQPQH
.,.,TRBJ1-5,TRBV6-5,ASSATGVSNQPQH